The 9 T cell receptor beta chains in this list originate from one sample, sequenced in a study of vaccination effects on CD4 cells after COVID-19. These receptors have no identified antigens. Within the ViraFEST assay, antigen-specific CD4+ T cells underwent expansion with viral peptide pools prior to sequencing. CD4+ T cells were isolated after approximately 10 days of culture. Each person got two doses of an mRNA SARS-CoV-2 vaccine, BNT162b2 or mRNA-1273. The method was immunoSEQ multiplex PCR; TCRdb's version includes in-frame clones alone and lacks a portion of them. The table shows 80,000 to 95,000 clones, with around four fifths occurring only once. This specimen was CD4+ T cells from PBMCs cultured with HCoV-OC43 spike peptides, taken after COVID-19 vaccination. Described subset: HCoV-OC43 spike overlapping peptide pool stimulation. Source of these receptors: a human donor who received a COVID-19 vaccine.

V gene TRBV18 combines with J gene TRBJ2-5; tentatively, D is TRBD1 (5 bases). The ends were cut back, 2 bases at V and 5 bases at J, with 21 bases in the middle. The CDR3 is 17 amino acids. Looked up from germline, CDR1 is KGHSH and CDR2 is LQKENI. The CDR3 DNA follows: TGTGCCAGCTCACCAAATTTCTTTCGGACAACGAAGGAGACCCAGTACTTC. It codes for CASSPNFFRTTKETQYF.

This rearrangement joins TRBV5-1 to TRBJ1-4; 11 bases fit TRBD1. CDR1 SGHRS and CDR2 YFSETQ come from the germline V gene. After removal of 1 base from V and 7 bases from J, the junction contained 6 bases not matched to a gene. The CDR3 has 16 amino acids. The CDR3 protein is CASSLPGQGAGEKLFF. CDR3 sequence (DNA): TGCGCCAGCAGCTTGCCCGGACAGGGGGCCGGTGAAAAACTGTTTTTT.

The chain couples TRBV5-6 to TRBJ1-2, with a weak D call TRBD1 (6 bases). Germline CDR1 reads SGHDT; CDR2 reads YYEEEE. The CDR3 consists of 13 residues. Trimming shortened V by 2 bases and J by 4 bases, and 9 bases separated the two germline ends. The DNA for the CDR3 is TGTGCCAGCAGCTTCCTACAGGGCTATGGCTACACCTTC. Its protein product is CASSFLQGYGYTF.

The chain uses TRBV9 and TRBJ2-3, with 7 bases lining up with TRBD2. With 4 bases clipped from V and 4 bases from J, the junction kept 6 bases outside the gene matches. The CDR3 sequence is 14 residues long. CDR1 SGDLS and CDR2 YYNGEE come from the germline V gene. Here the CDR3 reads CASSTRGVPDTQYF. In DNA form, the CDR3 reads TGTGCCAGCAGCACCCGGGGGGTCCCAGATACGCAGTATTTT.

This clone has just a few counts. The CDR3 DNA sequence: TGTGCCAGCAGCCGGACAGTCACCGGGGAGCTGTTTTTT. This sequence encodes CASSRTVTGELFF. The chain has TRBV12-3 or TRBV12-4 and TRBJ2-2; TRBD1 might be the D (6 bases). The CDR3 extends over 13 amino acids. V was cut by 6 bases and J by 4 bases, with 9 bases left in between.

The sample holds one count of this clone. This chain joins TRBV7-2 and TRBJ2-3; D tentatively fits TRBD1 or TRBD2 (5 bases each). V was clipped by 3 bases and J by 5 bases, with 15 bases between them. The germline V gene encodes CDR1 SGHTA and CDR2 FQGNSA. The CDR3 covers 15 residues. In nucleotides, the CDR3 is TGTGCCAGCAGCTTTTACGGGGCCAAATTAGATACGCAGTATTTT. Its translation is CASSFYGAKLDTQYF.

There are a few counts of this clone. The V call is TRBV2, the J call TRBJ1-5, with 9 bases that match TRBD1. The CDR3 loop spans 14 amino acids. Germline CDR1 is SNHLY and CDR2 is FYNNEI. Unmatched junction bases numbered 6, after V lost 6 bases and J lost 6 bases. The CDR3 sequence is CASRGTGSGQPQHF. CDR3 DNA sequence: TGTGCCAGCAGGGGGACAGGGAGCGGTCAGCCCCAGCATTTT.

This clone appeared a single time. This rearrangement joins TRBV4-3 to TRBJ2-5; a possible D gene is TRBD2 (5 bases). The V and J ends lost 4 bases and 5 bases respectively, with 20 bases between them. This CDR3 region has 16 residues. CDR1 and CDR2 from the germline V gene are LGHNA and YSLEER. CDR3 sequence reads: CASSRTWGALGETQYF. Here the CDR3 DNA reads TGCGCCAGCAGCCGAACGTGGGGAGCTTTGGGGGAGACCCAGTACTTC.

The rearrangement links TRBV12-3 or TRBV12-4 to TRBJ1-1; D perhaps matches TRBD1 (5 bases). Trimming took 3 bases from V and 8 from J, leaving 10 bases between them. There are 12 residues in the CDR3. The CDR3 coding sequence is TGTGCCAGCAGTTTGAATGCAGGGGAAGCTTTCTTT. Protein: CASSLNAGEAFF.